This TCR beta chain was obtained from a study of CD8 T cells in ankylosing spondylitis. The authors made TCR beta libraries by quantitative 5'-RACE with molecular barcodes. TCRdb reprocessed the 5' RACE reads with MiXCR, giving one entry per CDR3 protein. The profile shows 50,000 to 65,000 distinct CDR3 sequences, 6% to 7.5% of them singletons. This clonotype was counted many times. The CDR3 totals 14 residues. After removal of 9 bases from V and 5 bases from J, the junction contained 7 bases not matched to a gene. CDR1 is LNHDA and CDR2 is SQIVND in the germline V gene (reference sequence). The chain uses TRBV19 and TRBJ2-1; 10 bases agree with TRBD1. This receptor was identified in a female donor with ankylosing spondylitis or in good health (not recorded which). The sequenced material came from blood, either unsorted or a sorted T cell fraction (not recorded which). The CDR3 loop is CASQDRGIHNEQFF. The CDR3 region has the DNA TGTGCCAGCCAGGACAGGGGGATCCACAATGAGCAGTTCTTC.